Listed here are 6 T cell receptor beta chains from one sample, sequenced in a study of cytomegalovirus exposure and HLA in healthy donors. PCR was performed using 60 Vbeta and 13 Jbeta primers. Sequencing used immunoSEQ multiplex PCR; TCRdb keeps in-frame clones, though not all of them. The table lists 200,000 to 250,000 clones, 70% to 85% of them singletons. The sample was PBMCs. These receptors all come from a girl aged 2 to 9 in good health and CMV-seronegative.

This clone was detected a few times. The chain recombines TRBV11-2 with TRBJ2-3, with TRBD2 matching over 10 bases. Germline V gene lookup returns CDR1 SGHAT and CDR2 FQNNGV. V shed 3 bases, J shed 2 bases, and the junction held 11 bases outside the gene matches. The CDR3 totals 18 residues. The CDR3 DNA reads as TGTGCCAGCAGCTTTCGCTCCCCTAGCGGGGGAATCACAGATACGCAGTATTTT. Translation: CASSFRSPSGGITDTQYF.

This clone was picked up a small number of times. A junction boundary mismatches the germline segment, possibly from a read error. The chain combines TRBV14 with TRBJ1-2; D is unresolved. Germline V gene sequence: CDR1 SGHDN, CDR2 FVKESK. The CDR3 totals 12 residues. The CDR3 protein is CASSQLGGPQSF. Here the CDR3 DNA reads TGTGCCAGCAGCCAACTTGGAGGACCGCAGTCCTTC.

This clone occurred a few times. The CDR3: CASSLGPTMNTEAFF. The CDR3 DNA reads TGTGCCAGCAGTTTAGGGCCGACGATGAACACTGAAGCTTTCTTT. The V call is TRBV27, the J call TRBJ1-1; D remains ambiguous. Per the germline V gene, CDR1 is MNHEY and CDR2 is SMNVEV (reference sequence). The ends were cut back, 2 bases at V and 0 bases at J, with 10 bases in the middle. CDR3 length equals 15 residues.

This chain links TRBV18 with TRBJ1-1; D is ambiguous. The CDR3 sequence is 14 residues long. CDR1 KGHSH and CDR2 LQKENI come from the germline V gene. V dropped 5 bases and J dropped 1 base, with 11 bases sitting between them. CDR3: CASSELAANTEAFF. CDR3 nucleotide sequence: TGTGCCAGCTCAGAGTTGGCGGCGAACACTGAAGCTTTCTTT.

This clone was seen just once. The chain joins TRBV7-2 to TRBJ2-1; no clear D gene. Trimming removed 1 base from V and 5 bases from J, with 6 bases in between. Germline V lookup: CDR1 SGHTA, CDR2 FQGNSA. This CDR3 region has 13 residues. The CDR3 region is CASSLERDNEQFF. Here the CDR3 DNA reads TGTGCCAGCAGCTTAGAACGGGACAATGAGCAGTTCTTC.

The V call is TRBV13, the J call TRBJ2-7, with 12 bases matching TRBD2. Trimming removed 0 bases from V and 4 bases from J; junction bases left unmatched: 1. The germline V gene encodes CDR1 PRHDT and CDR2 FYEKMQ (reference sequence). CDR3 length: 15 amino acids. CDR3 DNA sequence: TGTGCCAGCAGCTTAGGGACTAGCGGGAGTTACGAGCAGTACTTC. It translates to CASSLGTSGSYEQYF.